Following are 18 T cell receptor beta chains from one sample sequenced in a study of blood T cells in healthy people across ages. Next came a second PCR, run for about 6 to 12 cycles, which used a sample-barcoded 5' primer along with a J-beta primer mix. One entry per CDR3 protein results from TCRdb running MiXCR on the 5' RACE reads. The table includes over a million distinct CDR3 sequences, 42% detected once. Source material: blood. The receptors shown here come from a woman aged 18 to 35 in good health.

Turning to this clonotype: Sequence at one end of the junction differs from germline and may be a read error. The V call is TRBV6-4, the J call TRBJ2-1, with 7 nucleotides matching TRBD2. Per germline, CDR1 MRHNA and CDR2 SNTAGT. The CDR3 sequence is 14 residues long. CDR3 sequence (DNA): TGTGTCAGCAGTCCTAGCGGACCGTACAATGAGCAGTTCTTC. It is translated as CVSSPSGPYNEQFF.

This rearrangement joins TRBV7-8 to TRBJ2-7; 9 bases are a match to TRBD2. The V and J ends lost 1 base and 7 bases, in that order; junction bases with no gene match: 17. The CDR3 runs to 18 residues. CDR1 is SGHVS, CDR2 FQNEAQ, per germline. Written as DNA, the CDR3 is TGTGCCAGCAGCTTAGTATATGGCGGGGGGGCCAGCTACAATGAGCAGTACTTC. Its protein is CASSLVYGGGASYNEQYF.

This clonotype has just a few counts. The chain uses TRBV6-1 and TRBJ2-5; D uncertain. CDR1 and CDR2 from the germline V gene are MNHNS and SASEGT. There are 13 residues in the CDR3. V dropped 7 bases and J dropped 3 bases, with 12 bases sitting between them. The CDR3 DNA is TGTGCCAGCACTTCCTGGAAGGAAGAGACCCAGTACTTC. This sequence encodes CASTSWKEETQYF.

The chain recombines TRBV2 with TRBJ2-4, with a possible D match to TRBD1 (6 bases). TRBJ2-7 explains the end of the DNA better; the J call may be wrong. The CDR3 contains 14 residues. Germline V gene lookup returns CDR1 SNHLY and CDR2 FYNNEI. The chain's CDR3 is CASDLTGHLHEQYF. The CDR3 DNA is TGTGCCAGCGACCTAACGGGACACTTGCACGAGCAGTACTTC.

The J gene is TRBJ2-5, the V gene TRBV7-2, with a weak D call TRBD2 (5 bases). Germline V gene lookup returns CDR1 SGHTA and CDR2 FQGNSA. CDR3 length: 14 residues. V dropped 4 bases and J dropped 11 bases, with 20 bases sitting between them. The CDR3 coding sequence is TGTGCCAGCAGCTACGCCGGGATACACAATGAGCAGTACTTC. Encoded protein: CASSYAGIHNEQYF.

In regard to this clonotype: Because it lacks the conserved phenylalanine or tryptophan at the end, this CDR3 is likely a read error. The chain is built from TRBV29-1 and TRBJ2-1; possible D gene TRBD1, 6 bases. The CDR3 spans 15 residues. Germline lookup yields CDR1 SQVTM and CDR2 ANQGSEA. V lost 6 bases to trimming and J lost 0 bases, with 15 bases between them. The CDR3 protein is CSVLAGVSSYNEQFI. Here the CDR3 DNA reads TGCAGCGTCCTCGCAGGGGTTAGCTCCTACAATGAGCAGTTCATC.

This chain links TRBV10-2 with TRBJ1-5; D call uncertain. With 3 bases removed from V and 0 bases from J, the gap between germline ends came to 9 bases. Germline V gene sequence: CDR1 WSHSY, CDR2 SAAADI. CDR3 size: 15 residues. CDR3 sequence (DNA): TGCGCCAGCAGTGAACTGATTTATAGCAATCAGCCCCAGCATTTT. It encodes CASSELIYSNQPQHF.

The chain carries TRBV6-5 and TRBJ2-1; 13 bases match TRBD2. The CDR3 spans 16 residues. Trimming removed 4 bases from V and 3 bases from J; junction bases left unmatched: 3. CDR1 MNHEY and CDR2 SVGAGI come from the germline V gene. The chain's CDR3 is CASSSWTSGGYNEQFF. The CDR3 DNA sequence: TGTGCCAGCAGTTCCTGGACTAGCGGGGGCTACAATGAGCAGTTCTTC.

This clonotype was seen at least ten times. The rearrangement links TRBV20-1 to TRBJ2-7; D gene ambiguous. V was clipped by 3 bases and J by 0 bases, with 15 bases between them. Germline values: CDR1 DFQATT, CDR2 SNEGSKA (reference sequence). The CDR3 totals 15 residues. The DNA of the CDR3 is TGCAGTGCTAGGGCTATGGATAGAAGCTCCTACGAGCAGTACTTC. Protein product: CSARAMDRSSYEQYF.

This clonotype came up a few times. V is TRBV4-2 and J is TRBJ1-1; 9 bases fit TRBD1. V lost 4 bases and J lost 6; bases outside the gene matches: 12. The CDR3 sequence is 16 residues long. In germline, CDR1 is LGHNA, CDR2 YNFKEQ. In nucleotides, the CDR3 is TGTGCCAGCAGCCTAGTAACCGGGACAGGGACCCCTGAAGCTTTCTTT. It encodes CASSLVTGTGTPEAFF.

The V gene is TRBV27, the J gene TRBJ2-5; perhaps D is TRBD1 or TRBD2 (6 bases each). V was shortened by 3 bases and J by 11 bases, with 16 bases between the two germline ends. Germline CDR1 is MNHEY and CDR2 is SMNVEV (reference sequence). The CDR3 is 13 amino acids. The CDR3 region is CASSFGGPKGQYF. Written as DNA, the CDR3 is TGTGCCAGCAGTTTTGGGGGGCCAAAAGGGCAGTACTTC.

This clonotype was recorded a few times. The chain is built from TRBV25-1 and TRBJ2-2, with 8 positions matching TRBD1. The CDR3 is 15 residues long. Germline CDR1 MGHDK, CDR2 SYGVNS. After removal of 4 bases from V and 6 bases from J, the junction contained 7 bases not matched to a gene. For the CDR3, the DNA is TGTGCCAGCAGTGGCCGGGGACAGGCTCCCGGGGAGCTGTTTTTT. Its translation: CASSGRGQAPGELFF.

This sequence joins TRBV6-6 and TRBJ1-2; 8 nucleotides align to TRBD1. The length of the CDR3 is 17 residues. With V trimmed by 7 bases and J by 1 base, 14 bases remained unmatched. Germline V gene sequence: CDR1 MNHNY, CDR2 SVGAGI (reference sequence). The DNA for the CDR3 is TGTGCCAGCAACCCCCGGATTTCAGGGGGCAATAACTATGGCTACACCTTC. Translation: CASNPRISGGNNYGYTF.

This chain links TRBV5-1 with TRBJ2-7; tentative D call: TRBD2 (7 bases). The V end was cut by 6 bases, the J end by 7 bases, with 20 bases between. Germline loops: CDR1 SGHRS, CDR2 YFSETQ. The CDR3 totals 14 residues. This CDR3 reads CASNVGGRVREQYF. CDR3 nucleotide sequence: TGCGCCAGCAATGTGGGGGGGCGAGTACGGGAGCAGTACTTC.

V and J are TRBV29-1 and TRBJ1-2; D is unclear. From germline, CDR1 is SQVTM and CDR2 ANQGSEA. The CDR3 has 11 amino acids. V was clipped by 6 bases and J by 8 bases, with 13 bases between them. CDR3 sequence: CSVSAGRGYTF. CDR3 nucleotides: TGCAGCGTCTCGGCCGGGCGGGGCTACACCTTC.

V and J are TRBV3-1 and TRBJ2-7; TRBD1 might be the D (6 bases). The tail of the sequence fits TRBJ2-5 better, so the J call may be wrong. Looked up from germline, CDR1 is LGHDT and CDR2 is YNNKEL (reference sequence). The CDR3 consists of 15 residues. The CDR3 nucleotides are TGTGCCAGCAGCCAAGCCCATGGGGGCGTGGAGACCCAGTACTTC. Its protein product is CASSQAHGGVETQYF.

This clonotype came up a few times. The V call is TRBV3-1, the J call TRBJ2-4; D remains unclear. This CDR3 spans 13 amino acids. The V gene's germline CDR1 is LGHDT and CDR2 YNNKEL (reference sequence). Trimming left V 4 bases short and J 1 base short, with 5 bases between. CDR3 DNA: TGTGCCAGCAGCCCCACGGCCAAAAACATTCAGTACTTC. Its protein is CASSPTAKNIQYF.

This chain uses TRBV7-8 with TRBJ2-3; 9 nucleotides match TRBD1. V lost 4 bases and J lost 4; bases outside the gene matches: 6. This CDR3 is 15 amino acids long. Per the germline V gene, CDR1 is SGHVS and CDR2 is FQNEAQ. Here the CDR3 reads CASSWGQGVADTQYF. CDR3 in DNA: TGTGCCAGCAGCTGGGGACAGGGCGTAGCAGATACGCAGTATTTT.